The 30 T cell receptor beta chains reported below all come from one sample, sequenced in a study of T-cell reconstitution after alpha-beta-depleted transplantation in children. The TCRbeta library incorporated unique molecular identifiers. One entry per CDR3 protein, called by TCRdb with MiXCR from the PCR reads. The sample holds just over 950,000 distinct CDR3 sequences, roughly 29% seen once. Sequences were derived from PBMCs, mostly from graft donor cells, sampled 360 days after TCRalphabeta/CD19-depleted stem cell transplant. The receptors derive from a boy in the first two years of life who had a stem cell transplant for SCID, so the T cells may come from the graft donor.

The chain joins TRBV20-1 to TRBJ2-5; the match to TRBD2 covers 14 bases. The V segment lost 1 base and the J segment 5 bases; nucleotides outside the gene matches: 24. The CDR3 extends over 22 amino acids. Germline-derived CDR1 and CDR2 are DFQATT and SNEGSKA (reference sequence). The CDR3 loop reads CSARVPSPGTSGGSLFRETQYF. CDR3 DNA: TGCAGTGCTAGAGTCCCTAGTCCCGGGACTAGCGGGGGCTCTCTCTTCAGGGAGACCCAGTACTTC.

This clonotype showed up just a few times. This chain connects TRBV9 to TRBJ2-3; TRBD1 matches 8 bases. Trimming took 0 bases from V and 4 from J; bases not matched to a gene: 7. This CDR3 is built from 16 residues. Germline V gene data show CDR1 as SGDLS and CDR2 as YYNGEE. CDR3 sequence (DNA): TGTGCCAGCAGCGTAGGCAAGGCAGGGGGCGCAGATACGCAGTATTTT. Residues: CASSVGKAGGADTQYF.

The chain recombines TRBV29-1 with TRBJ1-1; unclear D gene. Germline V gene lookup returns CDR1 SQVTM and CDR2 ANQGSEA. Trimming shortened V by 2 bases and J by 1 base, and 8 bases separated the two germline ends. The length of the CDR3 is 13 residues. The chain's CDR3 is CSVESARNTEAFF. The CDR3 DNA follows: TGCAGCGTTGAATCGGCGAGGAACACTGAAGCTTTCTTT.

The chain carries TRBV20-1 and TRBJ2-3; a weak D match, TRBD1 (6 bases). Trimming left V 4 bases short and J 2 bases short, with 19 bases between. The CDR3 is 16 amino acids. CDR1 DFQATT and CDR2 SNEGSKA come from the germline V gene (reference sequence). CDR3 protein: CSAKLQGQAVTDTQYF. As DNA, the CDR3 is TGCAGTGCTAAGTTACAGGGACAAGCTGTCACAGATACGCAGTATTTT.

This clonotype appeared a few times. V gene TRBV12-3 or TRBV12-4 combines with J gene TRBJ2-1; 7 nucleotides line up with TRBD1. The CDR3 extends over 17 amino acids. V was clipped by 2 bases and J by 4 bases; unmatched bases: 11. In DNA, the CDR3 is TGTGCCAGCAGTTTACCCCCTAAGGGACAGCAATACAATGAGCAGTTCTTC. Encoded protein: CASSLPPKGQQYNEQFF.

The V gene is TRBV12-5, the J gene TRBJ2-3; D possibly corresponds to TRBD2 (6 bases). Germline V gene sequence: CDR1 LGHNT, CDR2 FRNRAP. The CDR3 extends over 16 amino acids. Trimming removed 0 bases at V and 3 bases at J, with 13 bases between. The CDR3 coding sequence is TGTGCTAGTGGTTTGGTGACCCGCCGGGGGACAGATACGCAGTATTTT. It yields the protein CASGLVTRRGTDTQYF.

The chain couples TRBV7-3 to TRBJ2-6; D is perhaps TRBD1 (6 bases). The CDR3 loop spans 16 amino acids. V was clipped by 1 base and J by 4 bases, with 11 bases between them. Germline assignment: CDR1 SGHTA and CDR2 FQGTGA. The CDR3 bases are TGTGCCAGCAGCTTAAATCAGGGGATCGGGGCCAACGTCCTGACTTTC. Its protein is CASSLNQGIGANVLTF.

The CDR3 sequence: CATSRVRAVNTEAFF. The CDR3 DNA reads TGTGCCACCAGCAGAGTAAGAGCGGTGAACACTGAAGCTTTCTTT. V gene TRBV15 combines with J gene TRBJ1-1; the D is unclear. This CDR3 has 15 residues. Deletions cut 1 base from V and 0 bases from J, with 9 bases between. Germline CDR1 LNHNV, CDR2 YYDKDF (reference sequence).

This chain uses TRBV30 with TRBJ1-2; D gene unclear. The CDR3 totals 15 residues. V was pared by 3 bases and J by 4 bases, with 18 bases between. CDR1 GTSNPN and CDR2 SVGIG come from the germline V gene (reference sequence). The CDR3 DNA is TGTGCCTGGAGCGGTCGAGGGCCCGGGGTCTATGGCTACACCTTC. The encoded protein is CAWSGRGPGVYGYTF.

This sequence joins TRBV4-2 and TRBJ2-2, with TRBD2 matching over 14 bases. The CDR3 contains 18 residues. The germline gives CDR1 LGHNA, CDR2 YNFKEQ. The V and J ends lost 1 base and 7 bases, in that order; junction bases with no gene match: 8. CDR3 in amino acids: CASSQALRTSGGSGELFF. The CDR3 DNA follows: TGTGCCAGCAGCCAAGCTCTGAGGACTAGCGGGGGGAGCGGGGAGCTGTTTTTT.

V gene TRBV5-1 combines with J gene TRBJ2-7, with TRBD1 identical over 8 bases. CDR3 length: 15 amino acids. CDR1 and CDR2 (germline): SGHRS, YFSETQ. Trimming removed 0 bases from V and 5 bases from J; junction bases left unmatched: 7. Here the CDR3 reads CASSLGGLDRDEQYF. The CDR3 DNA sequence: TGCGCCAGCAGCTTGGGGGGCCTGGACAGGGACGAGCAGTACTTC.

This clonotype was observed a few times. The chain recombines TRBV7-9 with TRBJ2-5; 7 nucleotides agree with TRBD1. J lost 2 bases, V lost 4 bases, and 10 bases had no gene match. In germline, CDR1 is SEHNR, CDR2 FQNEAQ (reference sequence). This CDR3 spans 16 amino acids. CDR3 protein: CASSSYRGFPQETQYF. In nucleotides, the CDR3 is TGTGCCAGCAGCTCATACAGGGGTTTCCCGCAAGAGACCCAGTACTTC.

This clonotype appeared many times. For the CDR3, the DNA is TGCGCCAGCACCCGACAGGGACCTACGAACACCGGGGAGCTGTTTTTT. Its protein product is CASTRQGPTNTGELFF. V is TRBV5-1 and J is TRBJ2-2; 7 positions match TRBD1. The germline CDR1 and CDR2 sequences are SGHRS and YFSETQ. The CDR3 is made up of 16 amino acids. Trimming took 6 bases from V and 0 from J; bases not matched to a gene: 8.

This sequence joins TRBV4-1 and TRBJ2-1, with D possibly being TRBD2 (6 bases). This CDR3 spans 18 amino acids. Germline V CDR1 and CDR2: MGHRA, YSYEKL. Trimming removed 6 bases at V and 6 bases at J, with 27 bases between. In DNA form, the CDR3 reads TGCGCCAGCAGTCGATTCGGCGGGATCAGCTCTTGGGGCAATGAGCAGTTCTTC. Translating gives CASSRFGGISSWGNEQFF.

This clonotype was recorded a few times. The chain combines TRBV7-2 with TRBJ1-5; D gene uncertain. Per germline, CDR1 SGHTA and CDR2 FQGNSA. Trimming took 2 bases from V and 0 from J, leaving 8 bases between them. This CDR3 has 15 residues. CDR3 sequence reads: CASSLSLTSNQPQHF. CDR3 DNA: TGTGCCAGCAGCTTAAGCCTGACTAGCAATCAGCCCCAGCATTTT. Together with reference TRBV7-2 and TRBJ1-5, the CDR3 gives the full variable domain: GAGVSQSPSNKVTEKGKDVELRCDPISGHTALYWYRQSLGQGLEFLIYFQGNSAPDKSGLPSDRFSAERTGGSVSTLTIQRTQQEDSAVYLCASSLSLTSNQPQHFGDGTRLSIL.

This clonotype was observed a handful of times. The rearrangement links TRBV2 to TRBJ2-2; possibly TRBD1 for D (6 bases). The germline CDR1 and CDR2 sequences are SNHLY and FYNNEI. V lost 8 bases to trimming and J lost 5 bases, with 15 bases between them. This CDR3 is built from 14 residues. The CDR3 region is CASGDTGPTGELFF. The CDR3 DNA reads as TGTGCCAGCGGGGACACAGGGCCGACCGGGGAGCTGTTTTTT.

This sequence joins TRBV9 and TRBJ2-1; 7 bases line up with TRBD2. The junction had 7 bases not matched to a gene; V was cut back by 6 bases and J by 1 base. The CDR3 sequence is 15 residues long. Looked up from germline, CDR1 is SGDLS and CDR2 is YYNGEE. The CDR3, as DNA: TGTGCCAGCACCCGGAGCGGGGCGTCCTACAATGAGCAGTTCTTC. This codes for CASTRSGASYNEQFF.

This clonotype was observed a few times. In DNA, the CDR3 is TGTGCCAGCAGTGGCCGCTACGGTCCCTACAATGAGCAGTTCTTC. Protein: CASSGRYGPYNEQFF. The rearrangement joins TRBV2 to TRBJ2-1; D unclear. Germline V gives CDR1 SNHLY, CDR2 FYNNEI. The CDR3 is made up of 15 amino acids. V was shortened by 4 bases and J by 2 bases, with 12 bases between the two germline ends.

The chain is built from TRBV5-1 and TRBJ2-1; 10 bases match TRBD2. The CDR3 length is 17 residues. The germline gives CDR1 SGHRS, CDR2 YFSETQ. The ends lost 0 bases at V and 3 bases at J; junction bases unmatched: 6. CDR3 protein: CASSLGGLAGVYNEQFF. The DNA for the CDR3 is TGCGCCAGCAGCTTGGGCGGGCTAGCGGGGGTCTACAATGAGCAGTTCTTC.

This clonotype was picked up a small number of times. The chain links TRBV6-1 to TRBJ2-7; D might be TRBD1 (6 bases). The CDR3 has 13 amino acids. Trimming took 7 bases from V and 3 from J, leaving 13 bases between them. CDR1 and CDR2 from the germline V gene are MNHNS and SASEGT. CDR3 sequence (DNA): TGTGCCAGCAAAACCACAGGGATCTACGAGCAGTACTTC. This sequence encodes CASKTTGIYEQYF.

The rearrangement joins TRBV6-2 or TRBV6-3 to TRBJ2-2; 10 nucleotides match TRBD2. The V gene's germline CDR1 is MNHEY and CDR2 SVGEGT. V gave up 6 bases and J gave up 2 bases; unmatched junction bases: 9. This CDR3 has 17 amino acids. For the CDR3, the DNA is TGTGCCAGCAGCTTTTCGACTAGCGGGCTAAACACCGGGGAGCTGTTTTTT. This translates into CASSFSTSGLNTGELFF.

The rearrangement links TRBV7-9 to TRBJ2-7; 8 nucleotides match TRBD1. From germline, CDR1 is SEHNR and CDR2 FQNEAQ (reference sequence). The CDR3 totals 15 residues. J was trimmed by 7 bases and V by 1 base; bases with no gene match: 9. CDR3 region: CASSLGQGRLVEQYF. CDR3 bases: TGTGCCAGCAGCTTAGGACAGGGGCGACTTGTTGAGCAGTACTTC.

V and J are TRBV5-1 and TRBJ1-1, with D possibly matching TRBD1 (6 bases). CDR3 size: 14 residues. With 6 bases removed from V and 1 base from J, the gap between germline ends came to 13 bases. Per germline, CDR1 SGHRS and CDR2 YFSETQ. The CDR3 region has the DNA TGCGCCAGCACCCCATCGACAGGGAACACTGAAGCTTTCTTT. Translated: CASTPSTGNTEAFF.

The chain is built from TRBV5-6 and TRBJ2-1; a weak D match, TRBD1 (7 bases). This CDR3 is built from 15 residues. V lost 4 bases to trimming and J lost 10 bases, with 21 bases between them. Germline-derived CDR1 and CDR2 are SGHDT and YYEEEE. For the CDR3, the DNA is TGTGCCAGCAGCCCGCGGGACAGACATTATCAGGAGCAGTTCTTC. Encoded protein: CASSPRDRHYQEQFF.

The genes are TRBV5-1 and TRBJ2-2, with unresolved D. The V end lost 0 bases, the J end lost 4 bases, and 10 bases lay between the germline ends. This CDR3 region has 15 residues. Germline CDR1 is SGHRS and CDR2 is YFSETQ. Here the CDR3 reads CASSLVWVTTGELFF. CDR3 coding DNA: TGCGCCAGCAGCTTGGTATGGGTAACCACCGGGGAGCTGTTTTTT.

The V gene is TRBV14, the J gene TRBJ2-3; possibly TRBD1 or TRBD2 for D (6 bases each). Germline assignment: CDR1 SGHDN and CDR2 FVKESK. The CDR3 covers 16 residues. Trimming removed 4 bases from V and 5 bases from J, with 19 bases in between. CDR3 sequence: CASSPLGGHYGDTQYF. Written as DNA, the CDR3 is TGTGCCAGCAGCCCCCTTGGGGGGCACTACGGAGATACGCAGTATTTT.

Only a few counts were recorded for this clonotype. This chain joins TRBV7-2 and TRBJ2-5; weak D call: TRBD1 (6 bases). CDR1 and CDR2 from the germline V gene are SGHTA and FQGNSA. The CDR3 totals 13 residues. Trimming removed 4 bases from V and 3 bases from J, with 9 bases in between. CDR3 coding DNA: TGTGCCAGCAGCTACGGACAGAAAGAGACCCAGTACTTC. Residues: CASSYGQKETQYF.

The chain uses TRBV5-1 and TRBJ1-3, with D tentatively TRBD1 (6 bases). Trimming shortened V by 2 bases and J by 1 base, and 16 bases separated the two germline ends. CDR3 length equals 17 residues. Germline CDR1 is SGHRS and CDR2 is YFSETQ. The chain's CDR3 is CASSFQGTAFSGNTIYF. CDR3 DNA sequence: TGCGCCAGCAGCTTTCAGGGGACTGCCTTTTCTGGAAACACCATATATTTT.

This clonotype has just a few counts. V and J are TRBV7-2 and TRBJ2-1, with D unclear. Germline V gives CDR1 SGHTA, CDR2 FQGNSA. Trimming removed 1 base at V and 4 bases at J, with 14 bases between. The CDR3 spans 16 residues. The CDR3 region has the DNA TGTGCCAGCAGCTTAGTCCCACAGAACCTTTACAATGAGCAGTTCTTC. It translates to CASSLVPQNLYNEQFF.

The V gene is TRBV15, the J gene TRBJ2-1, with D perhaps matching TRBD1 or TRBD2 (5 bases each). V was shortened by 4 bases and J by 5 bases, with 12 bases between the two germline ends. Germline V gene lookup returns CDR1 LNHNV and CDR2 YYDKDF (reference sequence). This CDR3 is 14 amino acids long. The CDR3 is CATSTWDGNNEQFF. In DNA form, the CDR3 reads TGTGCCACCAGCACTTGGGACGGAAACAATGAGCAGTTCTTC.